This T cell receptor beta chain originates from a study of T cell responses to AZD1222 COVID-19 vaccine. Study-wide context: Pooling was applied to second doses at about 4 or about 12 weeks. The study, taken as a whole, reports: Repertoires were obtained only post-peak T cell response. Reports say nearly half of spike-specific TCRs go after unmutated variant regions.

Per the germline V gene, CDR1 is MNHEY and CDR2 is SMNVEV (reference sequence). V gave up 5 bases and J gave up 3 bases; unmatched junction bases: 10. The length of the CDR3 is 15 residues. Generated by immunoSEQ multiplex PCR, the TCRdb table keeps only in-frame clones and is missing some. The table lists around 100,000 clones, about 92% of them singletons. Details on this clone: Its antigen remains unknown.

The material was peripheral blood, obtained on day 0 of AZD1222 vaccination. This chain uses TRBV27 with TRBJ2-7; TRBD1 matches at 7 bases. This receptor was identified in an adult in good health. Written as DNA, the CDR3 is TGTGCCAGCAGTCTAAAAGGGGGCCCCTTCTACGAGCAGTACTTC. This translates into CASSLKGGPFYEQYF.